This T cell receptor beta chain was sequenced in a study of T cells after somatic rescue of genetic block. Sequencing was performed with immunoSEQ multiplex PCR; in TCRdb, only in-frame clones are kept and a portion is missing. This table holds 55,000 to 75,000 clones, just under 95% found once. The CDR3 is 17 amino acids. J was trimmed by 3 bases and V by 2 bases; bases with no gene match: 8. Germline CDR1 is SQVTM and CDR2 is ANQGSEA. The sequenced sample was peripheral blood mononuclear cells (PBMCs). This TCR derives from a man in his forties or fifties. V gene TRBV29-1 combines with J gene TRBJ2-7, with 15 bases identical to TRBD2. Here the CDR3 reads CSVEKGLAGGPVYEQYF. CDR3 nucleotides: TGCAGCGTTGAAAAAGGACTAGCGGGAGGGCCGGTCTACGAGCAGTACTTC.